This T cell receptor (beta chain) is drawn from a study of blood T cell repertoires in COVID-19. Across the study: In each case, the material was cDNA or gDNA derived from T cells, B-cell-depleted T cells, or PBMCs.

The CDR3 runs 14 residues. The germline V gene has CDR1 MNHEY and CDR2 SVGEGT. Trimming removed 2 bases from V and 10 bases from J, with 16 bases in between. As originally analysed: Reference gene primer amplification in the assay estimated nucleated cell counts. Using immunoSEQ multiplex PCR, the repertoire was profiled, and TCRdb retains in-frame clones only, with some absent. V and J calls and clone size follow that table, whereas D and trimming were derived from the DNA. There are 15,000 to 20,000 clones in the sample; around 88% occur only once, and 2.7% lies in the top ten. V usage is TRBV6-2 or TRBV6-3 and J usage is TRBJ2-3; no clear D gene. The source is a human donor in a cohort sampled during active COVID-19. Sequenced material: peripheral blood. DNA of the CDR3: TGTGCCAGCAGTTACAAGAGCCCTGAACGTGCGCAGTATTTT. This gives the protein CASSYKSPERAQYF.